A selection of T cell receptor beta chains follows, all from one sample in a study of T cell repertoires in cytomegalovirus infection. MiXCR, applied by TCRdb to the reads, yields one record per CDR3 protein. Among about 230,000 distinct CDR3 sequences listed, roughly 22% were seen once. Source material: CD8+ T cells from PBMCs. These receptors all stem from a human donor in good health (CMV status not recorded). Some clones in this sample may be carry-over from other donors' samples. CDR3s include the opening cysteine and the closing phenylalanine or tryptophan. The D gene is left open where the match is weak. Only some rows state a clone size, as once, few, many or a class for expanded clones.

clone size,D gene,J gene,V gene,CDR3 DNA,CDR3 protein
many,NA,TRBJ2-1,TRBV7-2,TGTGCCAGCAGCTTAGTCTTTGTGGGTGAGCAGTTCTTC,CASSLVFVGEQFF
few,NA,TRBJ2-7,TRBV5-4,TGTGCCAGCAGCTTCTCCGGGCACGAGCAGTACTTC,CASSFSGHEQYF
many,NA,TRBJ1-5,TRBV12-3/TRBV12-4,TGTGCCAGCAGTTTTTGGCAACACAATCAGCCCCAGCATTTT,CASSFWQHNQPQHF
many,NA,TRBJ2-5,TRBV11-2,TGTGCCAGCAGCTTAGGCCCAGCGCCCCAAGAGACCCAGTACTTC,CASSLGPAPQETQYF
NA,NA,TRBJ1-1,TRBV10-3,TGTGCCATCCGAGACATGAACACTGAAGCTTTCTTT,CAIRDMNTEAFF
few,NA,TRBJ2-5,TRBV12-3/TRBV12-4,TGTGCCAGCAGTTCACCCGGACTCCGAGAGACCCAGTACTTC,CASSSPGLRETQYF
few,TRBD2,TRBJ2-1,TRBV19,TGTGCCAGTCAATGGACTAGCGGGGGGTCCTACAATGAGCAGTTCTTC,CASQWTSGGSYNEQFF
many,NA,TRBJ1-4,TRBV10-3,TGTGCCATCAGTGACGCTCCTAATGAAAAACTGTTTTTT,CAISDAPNEKLFF
NA,TRBD2,TRBJ2-5,TRBV28,TGTGCCAGCAGAGGACTAGCGGGGAAGGAGACCCAGTACTTC,CASRGLAGKETQYF
many,NA,TRBJ2-1,TRBV7-2,TGTGCCAGCAGCTTAGCCGTAAGCTCCTACAATGAGCAGTTCTTC,CASSLAVSSYNEQFF
NA,NA,TRBJ1-1,TRBV28,TGTGCCAGCAGTCGGCGCGACAGTTTGAACACTGAAGCTTTCTTT,CASSRRDSLNTEAFF
NA,NA,TRBJ1-1,TRBV5-6,TGTGCCAGCACCCGCGGGGCATTGAACACTGAAGCTTTCTTT,CASTRGALNTEAFF
NA,NA,TRBJ1-1,TRBV12-3/TRBV12-4,TGTGCCAGCAGATCCGGGACGGGTGAAGCTTTCTTT,CASRSGTGEAFF
few,TRBD1,TRBJ1-5,TRBV19,TGTGCCAGTACCTACGGGACAGGGAGGCAGCCCCAGCATTTT,CASTYGTGRQPQHF
few,NA,TRBJ1-1,TRBV27,TGTGCCAGCAGTTTAGTTGGGCTGGACAACACTGAAGCTTTCTTT,CASSLVGLDNTEAFF
few,TRBD1,TRBJ1-2,TRBV5-1,TGCGCCAGCAGCGCCTCGGGACAGAGCTATGGCTACACCTTC,CASSASGQSYGYTF
many,NA,TRBJ2-2,TRBV7-8,TGTGCCAGCACGCCAGGATGGAACACCGGGGAGCTGTTTTTT,CASTPGWNTGELFF
few,NA,TRBJ2-1,TRBV7-8,TGTGCCAGCACCAGCGTGGGGTCCTACAATGAGCAGTTCTTC,CASTSVGSYNEQFF
NA,NA,TRBJ2-5,TRBV10-3,TGTGCCATCGGACTTTTTCGGGATGGCAGGGAGACCCAGTACTTC,CAIGLFRDGRETQYF
many,TRBD2,TRBJ2-7,TRBV4-1,TGCGCCAGCAGCCAAGGAAGGGAGGGGGAGCAGTACTTC,CASSQGREGEQYF
few,TRBD2,TRBJ2-2,TRBV27,TGTGCCAGCAGTCCTAGCGGGTCGTACACCGGGGAGCTGTTTTTT,CASSPSGSYTGELFF
many,NA,TRBJ2-1,TRBV12-3/TRBV12-4,TGTGCCAGCAGTTTCGGAGGGTTCAATGAGCAGTTCTTC,CASSFGGFNEQFF
NA,NA,TRBJ2-7,TRBV20-1,TGCAGTGCTAGTTTAGCAAGCCCCTACGAGCAGTACTTC,CSASLASPYEQYF
NA,NA,TRBJ1-1,TRBV11-3,TGTACCAGCAGCTCGAGAGAGGGGCTTGAAGCTTTCTTT,CTSSSREGLEAFF
many,NA,TRBJ2-2,TRBV11-1,TGTGCCAGCAGCCCCTGGGGGGCCGACACCGGGGAGCTGTTTTTT,CASSPWGADTGELFF
once,NA,TRBJ2-5,TRBV7-6,TGTGCCAGCAGCAGCTCGGACGGGAGCCAAGAGACCCAGTACTTC,CASSSSDGSQETQYF